This TCR beta chain comes out of a study of blood T cell repertoires in COVID-19 (TCRdb year 2020). General notes on the study: The collaborator samples originated in the United States, Italy and Spain and spanned the acute and convalescent phases of COVID-19. The prospective study material was composed of cDNA or gDNA derived from T cells, B-cell-depleted T cells, or PBMCs. Deeply sampled blood TCRbeta repertoires from subjects exposed to, actively infected with, or recovered from COVID-19 were included in the dataset. The repertoires were released in a freely available public database intended as a resource for research on the immune response to SARS-CoV-2. The samples were drawn from two sources: the first 160 participants of the ongoing ImmuneRACE study, and fewer than 1,500 subjects contributed by 6 global collaborators. Nearly every sample came with metadata listing a de-identified subject ID, COVID-19 status, age in years and sex. Where HLA class I and class II types were available, the types were taken from metadata supplied by the sample provider, not from assay-based typing. On the study overall, not on this receptor specifically: The quantity of clinical and demographic metadata differed by source and by participant and was supplied without curation.

Collaborating institutions collected whole blood in K2EDTA tubes following their own protocols. For TCRbeta analysis, collaborator samples were shipped as frozen whole blood, as isolated PBMCs, or as DNA extracted from either sample type. The immunoSEQ Assay, a bias-controlled multiplex PCR, was used to amplify TCRbeta CDR3 regions from genomic DNA. In the paper's pipeline: Within the assay, amplification of reference gene primers was used to estimate how many nucleated cells each sample contained. Sequence reads were collapsed and filtered to measure the absolute abundance of every unique TCRbeta CDR3 rearrangement. For each sample, productive Simpson clonality was calculated by taking the square root of Simpson's diversity index across productive rearrangements. TCRdb retrieved this table from immuneACCESS and kept in-frame rearrangements only. Not all clones are present; in checked studies, unresolved V genes account for under half, and no reason is known for the remainder. V and J calls and clone size are those listed in that table; D and trimming were worked out from the DNA. Counted in this sample were about 220,000 clones; around 84% of them appeared once. The top ten constitute around 13% of the sample.

To note about this clone: There is no known antigen for this receptor. Per-nucleotide qualities are absent, and no much larger clonotype sits a single base away.

Material: peripheral blood. The origin of this receptor is a human donor in a cohort sampled during active COVID-19.

The bases are TGTGCCAGCAGCTTCGGGAGGGGGTCGTCCAAAAACATTCAGTACTTC. This sequence encodes CASSFGRGSSKNIQYF. Recombination linked TRBV7-2 to TRBJ2-4, and 8 junction bases match TRBD2. The CDR3 holds 16 amino acids from the cysteine to the phenylalanine. Here the CDR3 DNA is all that survives: 48 bases in frame from base 1. Relative to germline, V is missing 3 bases and J is missing 2 bases, with 6 bases of the junction outside any gene match. According to the germline V gene, CDR1 reads SGHTA and CDR2 reads FQGNSA.